The 9 T cell receptor beta chains presented below share a single source sample, sequenced in a study of siplizumab effects on memory and regulatory T cells. Here immunoSEQ multiplex PCR was the method, and the copy in TCRdb shows in-frame clones only, minus some. The table has 100,000 or so clones, about nine tenths seen once. Material: non-Treg CD4+ T cells sorted from blood. These receptors were collected from a human donor in good health.

The rearrangement uses TRBV7-8 and TRBJ1-3; 7 bases line up with TRBD1. Germline CDR1 reads SGHVS; CDR2 reads FQNEAQ. This CDR3 spans 17 amino acids. V lost 0 bases, J lost 2 bases, and 7 bases stayed unmatched. The CDR3 DNA reads TGTGCCAGCAGCTTAGCGCGCTGGCAGGGGGCTGGAAACACCATATATTTT. This sequence encodes CASSLARWQGAGNTIYF.

In nucleotides, the CDR3 is TGTGCCAGCAGCAGGAACCCCACGGATACGCAGTATTTT. It specifies CASSRNPTDTQYF. The rearrangement joins TRBV2 to TRBJ2-3; D remains ambiguous. Trimming removed 6 bases from V and 6 bases from J, with 13 bases in between. Germline V gene data show CDR1 as SNHLY and CDR2 as FYNNEI. There are 13 residues in the CDR3.

This chain uses TRBV6-1 with TRBJ2-2; TRBD1 matches 8 bases. In germline, CDR1 is MNHNS, CDR2 SASEGT. The CDR3 loop spans 14 amino acids. With 5 bases clipped from V and 3 bases from J, the junction kept 2 bases outside the gene matches. CDR3 amino acids: CASSMTGDTGELFF. DNA of the CDR3: TGTGCCAGCAGTATGACAGGGGACACCGGGGAGCTGTTTTTT.

This chain uses TRBV10-3 with TRBJ2-7, with D tentatively TRBD2 (6 bases). Trimming cost V 10 bases and J 0 bases, with 16 bases left between them. The germline V gene encodes CDR1 ENHRY and CDR2 SYGVKD. The CDR3 spans 14 residues. The CDR3 region is CATQLSSGSYEQYF. The CDR3 region has the DNA TGTGCCACGCAGTTAAGTAGCGGCTCCTACGAGCAGTACTTC.

V is TRBV10-3 and J is TRBJ1-1, with D maybe TRBD1 (5 bases). The length of the CDR3 is 16 residues. V shed 0 bases and J shed 5 bases, with 16 bases lying between them. Germline V gives CDR1 ENHRY, CDR2 SYGVKD. The CDR3 loop reads CAISESSWGSRTEAFF. The CDR3 nucleotides are TGTGCCATCAGTGAGTCGAGTTGGGGGTCGAGGACTGAAGCTTTCTTT.

The CDR3 is CASSILGSGADTQYF. The DNA of the CDR3 is TGTGCCAGTAGTATCCTCGGGAGTGGCGCAGATACGCAGTATTTT. The chain employs TRBV19 and TRBJ2-3; TRBD2 is a possible D gene (6 bases). V lost 3 bases and J lost 4, with 14 bases in between. The CDR3 loop spans 15 amino acids. Germline V gives CDR1 LNHDA, CDR2 SQIVND (reference sequence). Together with reference TRBV19 and TRBJ2-3, the CDR3 gives the full variable domain: DGGITQSPKYLFRKEGQNVTLSCEQNLNHDAMYWYRQDPGQGLRLIYYSQIVNDFQKGDIAEGYSVSREKKESFPLTVTSAQKNPTAFYLCASSILGSGADTQYFGPGTRLTVL.

The chain is built from TRBV5-1 and TRBJ2-5, with 7 bases lining up with TRBD2. In germline, CDR1 is SGHRS, CDR2 YFSETQ. The length of the CDR3 is 16 residues. With V trimmed by 4 bases and J by 5 bases, 14 bases remained unmatched. The chain's CDR3 is CASSHRRGVTIETQYF. The CDR3 DNA follows: TGCGCCAGCAGCCACCGACGGGGGGTGACTATCGAGACCCAGTACTTC.

The gene calls are TRBV5-5 and TRBJ2-7; no definite D call. V shed 3 bases and J shed 4 bases, with 14 bases lying between them. CDR3 length equals 14 residues. Germline lookup yields CDR1 SGHKS and CDR2 YYEKEE (reference sequence). CDR3 sequence reads: CASSSSQLKYEQYF. CDR3 DNA: TGTGCCAGCAGCTCTTCACAGCTGAAATACGAGCAGTACTTC.

The gene calls are TRBV19 and TRBJ2-1, with 14 bases fitting TRBD2. Germline lookup yields CDR1 LNHDA and CDR2 SQIVND (reference sequence). CDR3 length: 14 amino acids. J was trimmed by 5 bases and V by 7 bases; bases with no gene match: 1. The CDR3 loop reads CASMGLAGDNEQFF. CDR3 DNA: TGTGCCAGTATGGGACTAGCGGGGGACAATGAGCAGTTCTTC.